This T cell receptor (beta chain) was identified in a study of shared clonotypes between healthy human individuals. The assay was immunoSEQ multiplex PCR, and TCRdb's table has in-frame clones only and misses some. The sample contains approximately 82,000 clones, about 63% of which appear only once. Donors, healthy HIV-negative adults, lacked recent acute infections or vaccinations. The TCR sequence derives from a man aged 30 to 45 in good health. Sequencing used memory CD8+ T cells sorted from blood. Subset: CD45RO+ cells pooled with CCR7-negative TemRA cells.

The CDR3 DNA sequence: TGTGCCAGCAGCTTCGCAGGGGCTTCGTGGGAGCAGTACTTC. Protein sequence: CASSFAGASWEQYF. The rearrangement links TRBV7-9 to TRBJ2-7, with TRBD1 as a possible D gene (6 bases). Between the trimmed V and J ends, which lost 3 bases and 7 bases, there was a span of 16 bases. The CDR3 has 14 amino acids. Germline assignment: CDR1 SEHNR and CDR2 FQNEAQ (reference sequence).